This section outlines one TCR beta chain sequence together with its context. This sample stems from a study of cytomegalovirus exposure and HLA in healthy donors. The protocol was immunoSEQ multiplex PCR, while the TCRdb copy is restricted to in-frame clones and leaves out a portion. Of 200,000 or so clones detected, roughly 84% appear once; the ten largest clones hold roughly 7.5%. The CDR3 length is 16 residues. The V gene lost 2 bases and the J gene lost 0 bases, with 11 bases spanning the gap. From germline, CDR1 is MNHEY and CDR2 SVGAGI. The sample taken for sequencing was PBMCs. The gene calls are TRBV6-5 and TRBJ2-1; possible D gene TRBD2, 5 bases. This TCR derives from a young man in good health and CMV-seropositive. CDR3 protein: CASSYRGPSSYNEQFF. CDR3 nucleotides: TGTGCCAGCAGTTACCGCGGGCCGAGCTCCTACAATGAGCAGTTCTTC.